This T cell receptor beta chain was documented in a study of OX40 agonist ivuxolimab in advanced cancers. Study in general: Intravenous ivuxolimab was administered to patients every 2 weeks at 0.01 to 10 mg/kg. A male proportion of under 90% was recorded, with mean age approximately 64 years and range about 23 to 90.

V was clipped by 3 bases and J by 5 bases, with 10 bases between them. Germline V lookup: CDR1 SNHLY, CDR2 FYNNEI. This CDR3 is 13 amino acids long. Clones were sequenced by immunoSEQ multiplex PCR, and TCRdb holds only the in-frame ones, with some missing. This sample has some 72,000 clones, with approximately 90% found just once. The source is an adult with an advanced solid tumor such as melanoma, head and neck, liver or kidney cancer. Sequenced here: CD4+ or CD8+ T cells sorted from blood, sampled in a trial of the OX40 agonist ivuxolimab. This rearrangement joins TRBV2 to TRBJ1-1, with D possibly matching TRBD1 (6 bases). The DNA for the CDR3 is TGTGCCAGCAGTGAGGAGCAGGGGACTGAAGCTTTCTTT. This gives the protein CASSEEQGTEAFF.